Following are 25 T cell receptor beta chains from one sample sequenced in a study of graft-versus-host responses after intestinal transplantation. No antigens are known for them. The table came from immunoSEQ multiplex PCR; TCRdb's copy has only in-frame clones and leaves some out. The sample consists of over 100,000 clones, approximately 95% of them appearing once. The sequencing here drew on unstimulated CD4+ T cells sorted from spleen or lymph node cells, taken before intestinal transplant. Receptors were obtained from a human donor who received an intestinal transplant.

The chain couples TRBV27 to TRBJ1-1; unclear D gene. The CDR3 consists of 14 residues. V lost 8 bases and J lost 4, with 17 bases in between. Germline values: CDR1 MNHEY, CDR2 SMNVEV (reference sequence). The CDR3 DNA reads TGTGCCAGCCGACGAGAGGGCCTTGGCACTGAAGCTTTCTTT. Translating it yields CASRREGLGTEAFF.

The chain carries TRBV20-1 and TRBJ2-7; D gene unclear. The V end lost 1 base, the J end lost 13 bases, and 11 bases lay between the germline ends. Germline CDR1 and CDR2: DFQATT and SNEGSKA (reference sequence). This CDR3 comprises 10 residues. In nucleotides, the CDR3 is TGCAGTGCTAGAGTGGGCGTACCTTACTTC. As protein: CSARVGVPYF.

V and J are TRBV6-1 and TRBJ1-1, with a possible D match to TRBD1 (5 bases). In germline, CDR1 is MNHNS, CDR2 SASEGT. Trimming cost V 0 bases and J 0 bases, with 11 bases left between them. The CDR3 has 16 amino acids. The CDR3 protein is CASSEAGTGMNTEAFF. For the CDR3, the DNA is TGTGCCAGCAGTGAAGCCGGGACGGGCATGAACACTGAAGCTTTCTTT.

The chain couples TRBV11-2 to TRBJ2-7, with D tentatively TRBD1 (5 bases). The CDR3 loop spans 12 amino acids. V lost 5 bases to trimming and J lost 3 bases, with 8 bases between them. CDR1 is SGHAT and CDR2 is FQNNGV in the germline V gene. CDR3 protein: CASSRGYYEQYF. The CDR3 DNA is TGTGCCAGCAGCAGGGGATACTACGAGCAGTACTTC.

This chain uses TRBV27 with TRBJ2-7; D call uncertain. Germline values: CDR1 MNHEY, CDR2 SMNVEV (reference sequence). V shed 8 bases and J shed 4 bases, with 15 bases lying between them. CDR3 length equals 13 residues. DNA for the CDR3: TGTGCCAGCCGCCTACGGCAGAATTACGAGCAGTACTTC. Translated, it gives CASRLRQNYEQYF.

The CDR3 loop is CASARGDRGLGGNQPQHF. For the CDR3, the DNA is TGTGCCAGCGCACGAGGAGACAGGGGGCTCGGGGGCAATCAGCCCCAGCATTTT. The chain carries TRBV27 and TRBJ1-5; 10 nucleotides match TRBD1. CDR3 length: 18 amino acids. Losses at the gene ends were 8 bases for V and 2 bases for J; bases not matched to a gene: 15. CDR1 and CDR2 from the germline V gene are MNHEY and SMNVEV (reference sequence).

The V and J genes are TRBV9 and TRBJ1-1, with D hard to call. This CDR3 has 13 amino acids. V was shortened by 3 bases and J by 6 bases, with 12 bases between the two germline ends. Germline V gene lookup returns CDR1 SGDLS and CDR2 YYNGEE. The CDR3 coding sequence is TGTGCCAGCAGCGAAAGCAGGAGCGCTGAAGCTTTCTTT. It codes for CASSESRSAEAFF.

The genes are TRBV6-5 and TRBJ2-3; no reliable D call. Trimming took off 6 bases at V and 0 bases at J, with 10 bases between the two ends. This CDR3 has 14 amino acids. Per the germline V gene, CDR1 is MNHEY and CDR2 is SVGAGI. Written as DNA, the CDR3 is TGTGCCAGCAGGCTAACGACTAGCACAGATACGCAGTATTTT. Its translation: CASRLTTSTDTQYF.

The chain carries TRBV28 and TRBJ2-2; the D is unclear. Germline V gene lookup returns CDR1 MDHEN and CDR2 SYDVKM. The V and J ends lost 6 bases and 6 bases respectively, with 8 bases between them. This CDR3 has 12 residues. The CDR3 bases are TGTGCCAGCAGACTTAATGCCGGGGAGCTGTTTTTT. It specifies CASRLNAGELFF.

This CDR3 is CASSWGQDQETQYF. CDR3 nucleotide sequence: TGTGCCAGCAGTTGGGGACAGGACCAAGAGACCCAGTACTTC. The chain has TRBV6-6 and TRBJ2-5; 8 nucleotides line up with TRBD1. CDR1 MNHNY and CDR2 SVGAGI come from the germline V gene (reference sequence). The ends lost 4 bases at V and 0 bases at J; junction bases unmatched: 1. This CDR3 spans 14 amino acids.

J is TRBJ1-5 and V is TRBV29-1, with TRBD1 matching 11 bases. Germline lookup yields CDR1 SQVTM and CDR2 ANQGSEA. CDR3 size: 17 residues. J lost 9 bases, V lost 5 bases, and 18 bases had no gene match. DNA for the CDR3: TGCAGCGTTCCCCTAGGGGGGGACAGGGGGTTCGGGGCGCCCCAGCATTTT. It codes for CSVPLGGDRGFGAPQHF.

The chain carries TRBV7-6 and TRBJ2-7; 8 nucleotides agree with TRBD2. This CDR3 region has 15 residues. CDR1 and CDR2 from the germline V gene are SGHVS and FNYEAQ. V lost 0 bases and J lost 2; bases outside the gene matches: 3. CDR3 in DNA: TGTGCCAGCAGCTTAGCTAGCGGGATGCCCTACGAGCAGTACTTC. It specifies CASSLASGMPYEQYF.

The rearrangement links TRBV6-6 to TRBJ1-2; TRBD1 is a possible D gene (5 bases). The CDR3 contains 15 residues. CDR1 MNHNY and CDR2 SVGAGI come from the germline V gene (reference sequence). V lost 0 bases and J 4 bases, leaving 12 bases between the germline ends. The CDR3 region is CASSYSPGQGYGYTF. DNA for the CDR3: TGTGCCAGCAGTTACTCCCCAGGGCAGGGCTATGGCTACACCTTC.

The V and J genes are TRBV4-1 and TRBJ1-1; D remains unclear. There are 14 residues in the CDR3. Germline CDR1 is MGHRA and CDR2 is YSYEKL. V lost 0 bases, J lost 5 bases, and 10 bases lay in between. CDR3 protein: CASSQDHPGTEAFF. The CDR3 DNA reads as TGCGCCAGCAGCCAAGACCACCCCGGGACTGAAGCTTTCTTT.

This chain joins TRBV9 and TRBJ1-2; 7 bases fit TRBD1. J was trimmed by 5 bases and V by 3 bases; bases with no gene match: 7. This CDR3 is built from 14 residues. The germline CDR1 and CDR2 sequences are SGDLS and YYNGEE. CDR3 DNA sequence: TGTGCCAGCAGCGCCGGGACAGAGTTATATGGCTACACCTTC. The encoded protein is CASSAGTELYGYTF.

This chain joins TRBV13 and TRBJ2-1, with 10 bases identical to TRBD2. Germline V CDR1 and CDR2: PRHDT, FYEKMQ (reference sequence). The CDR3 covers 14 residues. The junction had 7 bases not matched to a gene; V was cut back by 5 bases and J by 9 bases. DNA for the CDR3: TGTGCCAGCAGCCCTCCTAGCGGGAGAGGTGAGCAGTTCTTC. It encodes CASSPPSGRGEQFF.

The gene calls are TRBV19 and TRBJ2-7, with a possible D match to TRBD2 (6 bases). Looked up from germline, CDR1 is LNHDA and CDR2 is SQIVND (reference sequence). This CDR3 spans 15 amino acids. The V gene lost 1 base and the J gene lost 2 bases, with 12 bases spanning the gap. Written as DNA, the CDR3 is TGTGCCAGTAGTATAGGGACTACAACTCCCTACGAGCAGTACTTC. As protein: CASSIGTTTPYEQYF.

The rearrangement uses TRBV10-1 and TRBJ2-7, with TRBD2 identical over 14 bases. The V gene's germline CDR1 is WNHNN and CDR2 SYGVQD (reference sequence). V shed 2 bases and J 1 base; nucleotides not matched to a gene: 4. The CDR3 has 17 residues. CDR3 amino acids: CASSEGTSGSRSYEQYF. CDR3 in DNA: TGCGCCAGCAGTGAGGGGACTAGCGGGAGTCGGTCCTACGAGCAGTACTTC.

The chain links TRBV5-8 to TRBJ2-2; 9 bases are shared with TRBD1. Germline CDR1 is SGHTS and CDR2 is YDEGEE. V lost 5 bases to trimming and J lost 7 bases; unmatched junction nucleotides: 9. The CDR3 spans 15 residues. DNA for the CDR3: TGTGCCAGCAGGCAGGGACAGGGACGCGACGGGGAGCTGTTTTTT. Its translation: CASRQGQGRDGELFF.

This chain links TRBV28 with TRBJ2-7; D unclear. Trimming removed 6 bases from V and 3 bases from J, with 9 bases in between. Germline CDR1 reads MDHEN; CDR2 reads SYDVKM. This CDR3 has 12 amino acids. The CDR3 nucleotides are TGTGCCAGCAGGCACAGTGTCTACGAGCAGTACTTC. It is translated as CASRHSVYEQYF. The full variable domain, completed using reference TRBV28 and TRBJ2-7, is DVKVTQSSRYLVKRTGEKVFLECVQDMDHENMFWYRQDPGLGLRLIYFSYDVKMKEKGDIPEGYSVSREKKERFSLILESASTNQTSMYLCASRHSVYEQYFGPGTRLTVT.

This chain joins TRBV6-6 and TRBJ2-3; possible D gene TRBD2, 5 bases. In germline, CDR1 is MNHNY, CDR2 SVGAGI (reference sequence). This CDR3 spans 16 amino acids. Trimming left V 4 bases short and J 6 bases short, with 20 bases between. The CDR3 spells CASSSYIVEAADTQYF. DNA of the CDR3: TGTGCCAGCAGTTCCTATATTGTAGAAGCGGCCGATACGCAGTATTTT.

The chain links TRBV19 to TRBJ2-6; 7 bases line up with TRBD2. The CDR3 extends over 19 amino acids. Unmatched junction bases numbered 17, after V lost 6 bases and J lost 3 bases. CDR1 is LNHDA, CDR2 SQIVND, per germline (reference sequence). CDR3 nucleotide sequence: TGTGCCAGTAGCCGCCAGGTGGCGGGAGTGTCTAATGGGGCCAACGTCCTGACTTTC. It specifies CASSRQVAGVSNGANVLTF.

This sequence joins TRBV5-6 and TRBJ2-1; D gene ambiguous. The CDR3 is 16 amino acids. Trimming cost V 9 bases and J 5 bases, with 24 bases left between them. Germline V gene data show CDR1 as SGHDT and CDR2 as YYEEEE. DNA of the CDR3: TGTGCCAACAAAGGAAGGGTCTTGGACCGCGACAATGAGCAGTTCTTC. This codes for CANKGRVLDRDNEQFF.

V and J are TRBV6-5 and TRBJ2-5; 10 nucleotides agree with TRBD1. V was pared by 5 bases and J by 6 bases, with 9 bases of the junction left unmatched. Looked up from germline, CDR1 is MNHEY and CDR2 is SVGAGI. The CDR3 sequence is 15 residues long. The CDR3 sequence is CASSPRGTGVKTQYF. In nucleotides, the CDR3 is TGTGCCAGCAGTCCCCGGGGGACAGGGGTTAAGACCCAGTACTTC.

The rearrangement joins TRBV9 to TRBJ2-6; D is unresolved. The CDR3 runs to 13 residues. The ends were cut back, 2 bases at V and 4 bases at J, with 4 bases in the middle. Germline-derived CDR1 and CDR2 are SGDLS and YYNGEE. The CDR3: CASSVWGANVLTF. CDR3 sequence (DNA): TGTGCCAGCAGCGTCTGGGGGGCCAACGTCCTGACTTTC.